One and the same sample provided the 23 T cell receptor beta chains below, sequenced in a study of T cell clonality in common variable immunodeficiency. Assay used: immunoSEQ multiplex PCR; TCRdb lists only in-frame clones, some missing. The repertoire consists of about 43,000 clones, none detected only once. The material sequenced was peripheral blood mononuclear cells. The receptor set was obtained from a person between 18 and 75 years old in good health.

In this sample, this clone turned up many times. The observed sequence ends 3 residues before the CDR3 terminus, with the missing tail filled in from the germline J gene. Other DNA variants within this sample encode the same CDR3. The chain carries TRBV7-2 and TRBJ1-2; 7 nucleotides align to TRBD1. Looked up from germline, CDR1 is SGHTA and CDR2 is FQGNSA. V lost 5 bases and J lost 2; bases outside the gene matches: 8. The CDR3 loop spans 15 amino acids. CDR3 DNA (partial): TGTGCCAGCAGCCAGGGGCAGGGGGTAAACTATGGC. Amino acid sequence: CASSQGQGVNYG. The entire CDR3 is CASSQGQGVNYGYTF.

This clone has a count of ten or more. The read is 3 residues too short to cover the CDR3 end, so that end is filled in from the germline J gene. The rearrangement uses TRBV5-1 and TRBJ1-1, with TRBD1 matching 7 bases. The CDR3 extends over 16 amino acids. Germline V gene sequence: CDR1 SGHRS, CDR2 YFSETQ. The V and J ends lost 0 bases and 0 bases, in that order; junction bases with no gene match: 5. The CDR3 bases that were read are TGCGCCAGCAGCTTGGGTCTTGACAGGGTGAACACTGAA. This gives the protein CASSLGLDRVNTE. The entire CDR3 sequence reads CASSLGLDRVNTEAFF.

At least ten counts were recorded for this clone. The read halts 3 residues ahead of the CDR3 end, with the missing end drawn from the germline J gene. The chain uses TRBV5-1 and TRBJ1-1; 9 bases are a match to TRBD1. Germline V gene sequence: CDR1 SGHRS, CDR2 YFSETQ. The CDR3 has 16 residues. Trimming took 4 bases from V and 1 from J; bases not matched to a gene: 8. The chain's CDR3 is CASSPGTGLKNTEAFF. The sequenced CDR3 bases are TGCGCCAGCAGCCCGGGGACAGGGCTTAAGAACACTGAA. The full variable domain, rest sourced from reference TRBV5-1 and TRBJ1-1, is KAGVTQTPRYLIKTRGQQVTLSCSPISGHRSVSWYQQTPGQGLQFLFEYFSETQRNKGNFPGRFSGRQFSNSRSEMNVSTLELGDSALYLCASSPGTGLKNTEAFFGQGTRLTVV.

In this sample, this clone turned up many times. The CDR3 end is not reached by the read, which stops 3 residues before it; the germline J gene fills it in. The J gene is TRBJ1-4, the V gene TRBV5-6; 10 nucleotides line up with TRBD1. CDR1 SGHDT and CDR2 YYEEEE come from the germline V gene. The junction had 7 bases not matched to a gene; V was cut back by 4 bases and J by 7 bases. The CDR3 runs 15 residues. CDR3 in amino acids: CASSPGTGAGEKLFF. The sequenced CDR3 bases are TGTGCCAGCAGCCCCGGGACAGGGGCCGGTGAAAAA.

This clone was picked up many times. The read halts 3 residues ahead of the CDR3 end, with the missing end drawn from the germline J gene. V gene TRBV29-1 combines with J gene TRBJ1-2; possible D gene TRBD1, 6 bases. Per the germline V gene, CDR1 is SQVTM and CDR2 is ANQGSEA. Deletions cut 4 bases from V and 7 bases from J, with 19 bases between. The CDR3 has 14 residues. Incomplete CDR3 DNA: TGCAGCGTTGGCAACCGTGACAGGACGGGTGGC. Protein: CSVGNRDRTGG. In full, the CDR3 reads CSVGNRDRTGGYTF. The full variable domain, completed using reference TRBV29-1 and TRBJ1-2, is SAVISQKPSRDICQRGTSLTIQCQVDSQVTMMFWYRQQPGQSLTLIATANQGSEATYESGFVIDKFPISRPNLTFSTLTVSNMSPEDSSIYLCSVGNRDRTGGYTFGSGTRLTVV.

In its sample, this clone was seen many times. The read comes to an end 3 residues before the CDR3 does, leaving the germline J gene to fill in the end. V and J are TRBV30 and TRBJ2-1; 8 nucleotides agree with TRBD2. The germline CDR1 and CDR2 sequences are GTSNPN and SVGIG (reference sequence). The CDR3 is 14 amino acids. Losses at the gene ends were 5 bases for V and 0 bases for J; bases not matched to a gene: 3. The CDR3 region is CAWAGTSSYNEQFF. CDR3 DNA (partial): TGTGCCTGGGCCGGGACTAGCTCCTACAATGAG. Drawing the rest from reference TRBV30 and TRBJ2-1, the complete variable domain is SQTIHQWPATLVQPVGSPLSLECTVEGTSNPNLYWYRQAAGRGLQLLFYSVGIGQISSEVPQNLSASRPQDRQFILSSKKLLLSDSGFYLCAWAGTSSYNEQFFGPGTRLTVL.

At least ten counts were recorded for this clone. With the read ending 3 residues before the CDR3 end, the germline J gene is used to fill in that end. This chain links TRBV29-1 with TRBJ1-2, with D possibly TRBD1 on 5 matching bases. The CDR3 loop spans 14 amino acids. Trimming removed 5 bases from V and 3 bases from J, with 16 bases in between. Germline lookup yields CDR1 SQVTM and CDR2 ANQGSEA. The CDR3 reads CSVNRRDKDYGYTF. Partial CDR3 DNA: TGCAGCGTTAATCGCAGGGATAAGGACTATGGC.

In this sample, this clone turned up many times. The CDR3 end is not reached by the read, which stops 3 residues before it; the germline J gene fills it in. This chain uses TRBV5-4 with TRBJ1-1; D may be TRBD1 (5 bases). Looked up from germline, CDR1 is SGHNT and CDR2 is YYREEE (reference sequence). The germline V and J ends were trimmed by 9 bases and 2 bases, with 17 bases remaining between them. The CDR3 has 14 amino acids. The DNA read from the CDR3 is TGTGCCACCCTCCGGCCTGGGGCTAACACTGAA. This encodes CATLRPGANTE. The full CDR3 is CATLRPGANTEAFF.

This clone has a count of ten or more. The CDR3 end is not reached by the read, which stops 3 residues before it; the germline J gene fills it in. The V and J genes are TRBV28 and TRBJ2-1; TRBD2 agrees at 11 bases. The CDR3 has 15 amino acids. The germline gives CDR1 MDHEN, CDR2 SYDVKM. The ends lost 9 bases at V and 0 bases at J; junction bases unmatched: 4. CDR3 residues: CASRLAGPSYNEQFF. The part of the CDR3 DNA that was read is TGTGCCAGTCGACTAGCGGGACCCTCCTACAATGAG.

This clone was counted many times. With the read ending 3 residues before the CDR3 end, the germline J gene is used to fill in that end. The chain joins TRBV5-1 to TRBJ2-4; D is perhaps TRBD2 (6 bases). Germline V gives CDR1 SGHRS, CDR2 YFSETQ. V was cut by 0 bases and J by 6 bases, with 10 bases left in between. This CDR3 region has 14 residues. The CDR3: CASSLGGVGNIQYF. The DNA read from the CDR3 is TGCGCCAGCAGCTTGGGGGGGGTAGGAAACATT.

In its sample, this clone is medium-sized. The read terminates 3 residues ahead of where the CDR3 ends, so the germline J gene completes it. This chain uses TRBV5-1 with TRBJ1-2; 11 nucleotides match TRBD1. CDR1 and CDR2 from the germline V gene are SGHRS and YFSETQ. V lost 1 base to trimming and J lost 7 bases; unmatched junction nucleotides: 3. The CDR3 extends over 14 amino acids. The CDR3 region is CASSLSGTGGGYTF. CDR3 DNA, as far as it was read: TGCGCCAGCAGCTTGTCCGGGACAGGGGGTGGC.

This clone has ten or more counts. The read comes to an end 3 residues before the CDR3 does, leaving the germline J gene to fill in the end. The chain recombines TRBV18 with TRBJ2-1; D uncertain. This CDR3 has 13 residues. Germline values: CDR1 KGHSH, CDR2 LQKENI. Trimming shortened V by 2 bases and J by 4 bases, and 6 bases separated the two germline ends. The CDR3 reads CASSPTAYNEQFF. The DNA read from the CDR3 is TGTGCCAGCTCACCAACAGCTTACAATGAG. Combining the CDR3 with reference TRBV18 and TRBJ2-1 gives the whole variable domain NAGVMQNPRHLVRRRGQEARLRCSPMKGHSHVYWYRQLPEEGLKFMVYLQKENIIDESGMPKERFSAEFPKEGPSILRIQQVVRGDSAAYFCASSPTAYNEQFFGPGTRLTVL.

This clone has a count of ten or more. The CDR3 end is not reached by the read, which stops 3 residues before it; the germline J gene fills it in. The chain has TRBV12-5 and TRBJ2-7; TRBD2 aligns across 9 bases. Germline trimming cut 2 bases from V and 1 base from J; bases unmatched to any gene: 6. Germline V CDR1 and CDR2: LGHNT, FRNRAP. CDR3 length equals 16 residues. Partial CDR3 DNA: TGTGCTAGTGGTTTGTATCCAGCGGGGGGTTCCTACGAG. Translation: CASGLYPAGGSYE. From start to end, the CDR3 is CASGLYPAGGSYEQYF.

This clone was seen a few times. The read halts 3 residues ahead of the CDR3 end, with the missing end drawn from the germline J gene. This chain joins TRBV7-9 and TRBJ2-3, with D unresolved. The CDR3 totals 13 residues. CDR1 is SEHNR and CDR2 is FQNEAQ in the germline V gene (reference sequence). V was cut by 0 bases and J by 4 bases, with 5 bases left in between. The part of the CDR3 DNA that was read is TGTGCCAGCAGCTTAGCGGGCGCAGATACG. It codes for CASSLAGADT. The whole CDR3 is CASSLAGADTQYF.

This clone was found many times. The CDR3 here is CASSLGTSGDTQYF. CDR3 DNA (partial): TGTGCCAGCAGCTTAGGGACTAGCGGGGATACG. The chain is built from TRBV7-3 and TRBJ2-3; 12 nucleotides agree with TRBD2. The missing CDR3 end, 3 residues past where the read stops, is filled in from the germline J gene. CDR1 is SGHTA and CDR2 is FQGTGA in the germline V gene. Losses at the gene ends were 2 bases for V and 6 bases for J; bases not matched to a gene: 0. The CDR3 sequence is 14 residues long.

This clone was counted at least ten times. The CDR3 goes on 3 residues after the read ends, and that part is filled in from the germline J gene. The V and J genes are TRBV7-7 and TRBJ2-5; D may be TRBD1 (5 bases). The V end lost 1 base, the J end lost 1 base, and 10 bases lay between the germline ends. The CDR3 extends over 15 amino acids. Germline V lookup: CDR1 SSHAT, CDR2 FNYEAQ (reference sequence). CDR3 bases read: TGTGCCAGCAGCTTAGGAACAGGCTTCCAAGAGACC. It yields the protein CASSLGTGFQET. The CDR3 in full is CASSLGTGFQETQYF. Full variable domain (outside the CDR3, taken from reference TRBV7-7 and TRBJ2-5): GAGVSQSPRYKVTKRGQDVTLRCDPISSHATLYWYQQALGQGPEFLTYFNYEAQPDKSGLPSDRFSAERPEGSISTLTIQRTEQRDSAMYRCASSLGTGFQETQYFGPGTRLLVL.

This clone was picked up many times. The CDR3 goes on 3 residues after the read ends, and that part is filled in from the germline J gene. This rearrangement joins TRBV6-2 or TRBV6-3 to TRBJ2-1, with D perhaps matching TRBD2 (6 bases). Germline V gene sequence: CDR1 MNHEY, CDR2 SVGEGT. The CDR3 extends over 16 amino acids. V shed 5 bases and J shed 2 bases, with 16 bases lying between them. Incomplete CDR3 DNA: TGTGCCAGCAGTCCTCCCGGCGGGAAAGCCTACAATGAG. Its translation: CASSPPGGKAYNE. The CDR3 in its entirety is CASSPPGGKAYNEQFF.

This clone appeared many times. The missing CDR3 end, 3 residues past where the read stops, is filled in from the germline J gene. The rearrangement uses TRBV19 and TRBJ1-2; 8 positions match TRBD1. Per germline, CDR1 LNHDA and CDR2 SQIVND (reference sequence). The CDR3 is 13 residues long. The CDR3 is CASSIGQGWGYTF. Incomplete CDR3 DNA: TGTGCCAGTAGTATCGGACAGGGTTGGGGC.

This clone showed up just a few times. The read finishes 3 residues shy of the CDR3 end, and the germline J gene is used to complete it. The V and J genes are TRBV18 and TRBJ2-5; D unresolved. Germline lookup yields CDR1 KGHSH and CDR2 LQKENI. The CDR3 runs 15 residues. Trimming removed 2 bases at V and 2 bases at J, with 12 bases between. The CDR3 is CASSPSLVGQETQYF. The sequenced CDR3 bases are TGTGCCAGCTCACCAAGCCTAGTCGGTCAAGAGACC.

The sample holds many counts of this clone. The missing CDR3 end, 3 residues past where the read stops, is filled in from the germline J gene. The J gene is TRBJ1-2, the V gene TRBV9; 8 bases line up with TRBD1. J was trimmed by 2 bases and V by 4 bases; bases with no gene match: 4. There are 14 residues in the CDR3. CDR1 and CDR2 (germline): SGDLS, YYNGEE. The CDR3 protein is CASSLTGDNYGYTF. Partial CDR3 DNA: TGTGCCAGCAGCTTGACAGGGGACAACTATGGC. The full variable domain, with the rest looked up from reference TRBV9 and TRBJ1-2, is DSGVTQTPKHLITATGQRVTLRCSPRSGDLSVYWYQQSLDQGLQFLIQYYNGEERAKGNILERFSAQQFPDLHSELNLSSLELGDSALYFCASSLTGDNYGYTFGSGTRLTVV.

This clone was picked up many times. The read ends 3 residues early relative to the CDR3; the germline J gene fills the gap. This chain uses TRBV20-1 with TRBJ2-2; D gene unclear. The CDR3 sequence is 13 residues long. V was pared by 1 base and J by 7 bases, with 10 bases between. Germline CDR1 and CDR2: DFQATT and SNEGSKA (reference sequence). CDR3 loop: CSARGSRLGELFF. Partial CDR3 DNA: TGCAGTGCTAGAGGCAGCCGACTCGGGGAG.

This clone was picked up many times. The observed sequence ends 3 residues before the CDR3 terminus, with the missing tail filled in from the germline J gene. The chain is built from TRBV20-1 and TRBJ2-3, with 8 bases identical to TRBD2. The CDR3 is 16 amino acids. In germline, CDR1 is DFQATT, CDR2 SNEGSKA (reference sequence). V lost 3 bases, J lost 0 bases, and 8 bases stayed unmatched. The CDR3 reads CSASPLLAASTDTQYF. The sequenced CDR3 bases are TGCAGTGCTAGTCCTCTACTAGCGGCTAGCACAGATACG.

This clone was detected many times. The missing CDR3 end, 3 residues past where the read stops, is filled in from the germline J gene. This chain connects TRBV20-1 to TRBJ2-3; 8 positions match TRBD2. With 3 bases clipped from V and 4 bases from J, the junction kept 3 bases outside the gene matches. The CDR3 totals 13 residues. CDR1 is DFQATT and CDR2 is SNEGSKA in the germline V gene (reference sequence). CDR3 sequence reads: CSASRGGADTQYF. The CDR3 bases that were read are TGCAGTGCTAGTCGGGGGGGGGCAGATACG.